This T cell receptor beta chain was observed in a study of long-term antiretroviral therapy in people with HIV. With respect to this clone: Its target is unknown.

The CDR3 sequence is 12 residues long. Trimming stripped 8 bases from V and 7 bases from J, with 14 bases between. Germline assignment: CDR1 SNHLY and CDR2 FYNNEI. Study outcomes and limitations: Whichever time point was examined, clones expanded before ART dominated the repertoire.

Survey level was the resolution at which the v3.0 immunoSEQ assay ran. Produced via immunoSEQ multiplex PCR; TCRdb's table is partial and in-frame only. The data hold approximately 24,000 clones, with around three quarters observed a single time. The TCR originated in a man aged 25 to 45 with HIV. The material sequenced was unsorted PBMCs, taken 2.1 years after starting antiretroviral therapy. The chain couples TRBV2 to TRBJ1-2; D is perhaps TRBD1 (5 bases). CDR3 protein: CASPDFRAGYTF. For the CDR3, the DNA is TGTGCCAGCCCCGACTTCAGGGCTGGCTACACCTTC.